What follows are 8 T cell receptor beta chains derived from one specimen sequenced in a study of spatial heterogeneity in lung cancer. TCRdb processed the 5' RACE reads anew with MiXCR; each CDR3 protein has one entry. The sample has under 150,000 distinct CDR3 sequences; 11% are singletons. Sample time point: blood at routine non-recurrence follow-up after resection. Sample: PBMCs, taken at follow-up. The source of these receptors is a female donor with early-stage non-small cell lung cancer.

The table lists this clonotype with many counts. The chain uses TRBV28 and TRBJ1-5; 8 nucleotides align to TRBD1. Germline V gene lookup returns CDR1 MDHEN and CDR2 SYDVKM. Trimming removed 3 bases from V and 5 bases from J; junction bases left unmatched: 6. The CDR3 is made up of 15 amino acids. CDR3 nucleotide sequence: TGTGCCAGCAGTTTGTTGACAGGGGCCCATCAGCCCCAGCATTTT. Amino acids: CASSLLTGAHQPQHF.

The chain is built from TRBV12-3 or TRBV12-4 and TRBJ1-1; D call uncertain. This CDR3 spans 12 amino acids. V was shortened by 8 bases and J by 10 bases, with 17 bases between the two germline ends. For the CDR3, the DNA is TGTGCCAGCCTCCTACCGGGTCCAAGAGCTTTCTTT. Its translation: CASLLPGPRAFF.

This clonotype showed up many times. This chain joins TRBV2 and TRBJ1-5; D unclear. Trimming removed 4 bases from V and 7 bases from J, with 11 bases in between. Per the germline V gene, CDR1 is SNHLY and CDR2 is FYNNEI. This CDR3 is built from 13 residues. CDR3 DNA: TGTGCCAGCAGTGTCGGAGGAGGGCAGCCCCAGCATTTT. Amino acids: CASSVGGGQPQHF. The full variable domain, rest sourced from reference TRBV2 and TRBJ1-5, is EPEVTQTPSHQVTQMGQEVILRCVPISNHLYFYWYRQILGQKVEFLVSFYNNEISEKSEIFDDQFSVERPDGSNFTLKIRSTKLEDSAMYFCASSVGGGQPQHFGDGTRLSIL.

V gene TRBV28 combines with J gene TRBJ2-3, with 13 bases matching TRBD2. Trimming cost V 2 bases and J 6 bases; bases outside gene matches: 14. Per germline, CDR1 MDHEN and CDR2 SYDVKM. The CDR3 has 19 residues. The CDR3 region is CASSLLRRTSGSVGDTQYF. CDR3 sequence (DNA): TGTGCCAGCAGTTTACTTAGAAGGACTAGCGGGAGTGTGGGTGATACGCAGTATTTT. The full variable domain, with the rest looked up from reference TRBV28 and TRBJ2-3, is DVKVTQSSRYLVKRTGEKVFLECVQDMDHENMFWYRQDPGLGLRLIYFSYDVKMKEKGDIPEGYSVSREKKERFSLILESASTNQTSMYLCASSLLRRTSGSVGDTQYFGPGTRLTVL.

The gene calls are TRBV6-5 and TRBJ1-1; TRBD1 is a possible D gene (6 bases). CDR1 MNHEY and CDR2 SVGAGI come from the germline V gene. V was clipped by 5 bases and J by 1 base, with 11 bases between them. The CDR3 is 14 residues long. Here the CDR3 DNA reads TGTGCCAGCAGTAGGGTAGGGGGGAACACTGAAGCTTTCTTT. Translated, it gives CASSRVGGNTEAFF.

Ten or more counts support this clonotype. The genes are TRBV2 and TRBJ2-6, with a tentative D call TRBD1 (6 bases). The CDR3 has 14 amino acids. Trimming stripped 4 bases from V and 8 bases from J, with 12 bases between. Germline V lookup: CDR1 SNHLY, CDR2 FYNNEI. In DNA, the CDR3 is TGTGCCAGCAGTGCGGGGACACCTTCCAACGTCCTGACTTTC. It encodes CASSAGTPSNVLTF. Complete variable domain (other parts from reference TRBV2 and TRBJ2-6): EPEVTQTPSHQVTQMGQEVILRCVPISNHLYFYWYRQILGQKVEFLVSFYNNEISEKSEIFDDQFSVERPDGSNFTLKIRSTKLEDSAMYFCASSAGTPSNVLTFGAGSRLTVL.

J is TRBJ1-1 and V is TRBV6-5; no firm D call. This CDR3 spans 14 amino acids. V lost 1 base, J lost 5 bases, and 11 bases lay in between. Germline V lookup: CDR1 MNHEY, CDR2 SVGAGI. CDR3 nucleotide sequence: TGTGCCAGCAGTTACTGGTCCGGGGATACTGAAGCTTTCTTT. Translation gives CASSYWSGDTEAFF.

This clonotype was seen more than once but under ten times. The V gene is TRBV20-1, the J gene TRBJ2-3, with a possible D match to TRBD2 (6 bases). The germline V and J ends were trimmed by 4 bases and 3 bases, with 14 bases remaining between them. This CDR3 spans 14 amino acids. From germline, CDR1 is DFQATT and CDR2 SNEGSKA (reference sequence). Here the CDR3 reads CSAIDGRGTDTQYF. The CDR3 DNA sequence: TGCAGTGCTATCGACGGGAGAGGAACAGATACGCAGTATTTT.